This TCR beta chain derives from a study of blood T cells in healthy people across ages. No fewer than 6.5 million PBMCs went into each sample. CDR3 length: 14 amino acids. Looked up from germline, CDR1 is LGHDT and CDR2 is YNNKEL (reference sequence). The germline V and J ends were trimmed by 4 bases and 0 bases, with 10 bases remaining between them. Combining a sample-barcoded 5' primer with a J-beta primer mix, a second PCR ran for roughly 6 to 12 cycles. Each TCR beta cDNA got a 12-nucleotide random molecular identifier. Any given sample supplied a minimum of 2.5 million CDR3-containing paired-end reads. Using its own MiXCR run on the 5' RACE reads, TCRdb lists one record per CDR3 protein. This sample has some 860,000 distinct CDR3 sequences; roughly 56% occur once, and the top ten carry around 25%.

The sequence came from a man in his forties in good health. The rearrangement uses TRBV3-1 and TRBJ2-7; D not certain. Sequenced input: blood. In DNA, the CDR3 is TGTGCCAGCAGCCTCAATTGGGACTCCTACGAGCAGTACTTC. Protein product: CASSLNWDSYEQYF.